The clone carrying this TCR beta chain showed up just a few times. Its antigen is unidentified. This sample is part of a study of blood T cells in healthy people across ages. Combining a sample-barcoded 5' primer with a J-beta primer mix, a second PCR ran for roughly 7 to 11 cycles. TCRdb re-analysed the 5' RACE reads in MiXCR, keeping a single row per CDR3 protein. The repertoire holds roughly 1.9 million distinct CDR3 sequences, with roughly two fifths as singletons. Study-level results: Naive CD4+ cells and diversity were both higher in long-lived donors than in aged donors.

Extraction yielded at least 5 micrograms of total RNA per sample. Germline values: CDR1 SGHTS, CDR2 YDEGEE. The CDR3 spans 14 residues. The ends lost 4 bases at V and 11 bases at J; junction bases unmatched: 12. The source is a human donor in good health. The V and J genes are TRBV5-8 and TRBJ2-5, with 9 positions matching TRBD2. Sequencing was done on a sample of blood. As DNA, the CDR3 is TGTGCCAGCAGCCCCTTGGGACTAGCTGAAGAGCAGTACTTC. Translating it yields CASSPLGLAEEQYF.